Shown below are 24 T cell receptor beta chains from a single sample sequenced in a study of blood T cell repertoires in COVID-19. Method: immunoSEQ multiplex PCR; TCRdb's copy keeps in-frame clones and lacks some. Among nearly 250,000 clones listed, around 88% were seen once. Input material: peripheral blood. These receptors originate from a woman older than 75 with COVID-19, enrolled during active disease.

This sequence joins TRBV11-2 and TRBJ1-6; D gene ambiguous. The CDR3 loop spans 12 amino acids. V lost 7 bases and J lost 12, with 13 bases in between. The germline CDR1 and CDR2 sequences are SGHAT and FQNNGV. CDR3 protein: CASNQPRVPLHF. Here the CDR3 DNA reads TGTGCCAGCAACCAACCGCGGGTACCCCTCCACTTT.

The chain couples TRBV20-1 to TRBJ1-2, with 7 bases matching TRBD1. The V gene's germline CDR1 is DFQATT and CDR2 SNEGSKA (reference sequence). After removal of 4 bases from V and 6 bases from J, the junction contained 2 bases not matched to a gene. The CDR3 runs to 11 residues. The chain's CDR3 is CSATGQDGYTF. The CDR3 DNA reads as TGCAGTGCTACCGGACAGGATGGCTACACCTTC.

The chain couples TRBV28 to TRBJ1-4, with TRBD1 matching over 7 bases. Germline assignment: CDR1 MDHEN and CDR2 SYDVKM. The CDR3 totals 14 residues. V was pared by 5 bases and J by 7 bases, with 7 bases of the junction left unmatched. The CDR3 sequence: CASSQTGTVEKLFF. CDR3 coding DNA: TGTGCCAGCAGTCAGACAGGGACGGTTGAAAAACTGTTTTTT.

The chain carries TRBV6-5 and TRBJ1-5, with 7 bases lining up with TRBD1. V shed 7 bases and J 2 bases; nucleotides not matched to a gene: 5. Per the germline V gene, CDR1 is MNHEY and CDR2 is SVGAGI. This CDR3 has 14 residues. CDR3 DNA sequence: TGTGCCAGCAAAGGTACAGGGGGCAATCAGCCCCAGCATTTT. Its translation is CASKGTGGNQPQHF.

V is TRBV6-5 and J is TRBJ1-1, with D uncertain. V was trimmed by 4 bases and J by 1 base, leaving 13 bases between them. The germline V gene encodes CDR1 MNHEY and CDR2 SVGAGI. This CDR3 region has 15 residues. The CDR3 here is CASSFFTAGNTEAFF. In DNA form, the CDR3 reads TGTGCCAGCAGTTTTTTCACGGCAGGGAACACTGAAGCTTTCTTT.

This chain uses TRBV18 with TRBJ1-5; unclear D gene. Trimming left V 3 bases short and J 3 bases short, with 6 bases between. The CDR3 runs 13 residues. Per germline, CDR1 KGHSH and CDR2 LQKENI. The CDR3 DNA follows: TGTGCCAGCTCACCCGGGGACAATCAGCCCCAGCATTTT. This sequence encodes CASSPGDNQPQHF. Full variable domain (missing parts from reference TRBV18 and TRBJ1-5): NAGVMQNPRHLVRRRGQEARLRCSPMKGHSHVYWYRQLPEEGLKFMVYLQKENIIDESGMPKERFSAEFPKEGPSILRIQQVVRGDSAAYFCASSPGDNQPQHFGDGTRLSIL.

The chain uses TRBV19 and TRBJ2-2, with a possible D match to TRBD2 (5 bases). With 5 bases removed from V and 4 bases from J, the gap between germline ends came to 26 bases. The germline V gene has CDR1 LNHDA and CDR2 SQIVND (reference sequence). This CDR3 comprises 19 residues. The CDR3 DNA reads as TGTGCCAGTAGTGATCCGGGGTCGTCCGCGGCTTATGGCACCGGGGAGCTGTTTTTT. This translates into CASSDPGSSAAYGTGELFF.

This clone has a handful of counts. The chain is built from TRBV7-2 and TRBJ1-2; D uncertain. The CDR3 is 16 residues long. CDR1 SGHTA and CDR2 FQGNSA come from the germline V gene. V was shortened by 0 bases and J by 8 bases, with 19 bases between the two germline ends. CDR3 region: CASSLAILGIPGGYTF. In DNA, the CDR3 is TGTGCCAGCAGCTTAGCGATCCTCGGGATTCCGGGGGGCTACACCTTC.

V and J are TRBV7-2 and TRBJ2-7; TRBD2 agrees at 7 bases. The CDR3 runs 15 residues. Germline V CDR1 and CDR2: SGHTA, FQGNSA. Germline trimming cut 1 base from V and 2 bases from J; bases unmatched to any gene: 5. CDR3 sequence (DNA): TGTGCCAGCAGCTTAGGTCTAGCGGTCACCTACGAGCAGTACTTC. Translation: CASSLGLAVTYEQYF.

This sequence joins TRBV5-4 and TRBJ2-5, with D possibly matching TRBD2 (5 bases). Germline V gives CDR1 SGHNT, CDR2 YYREEE (reference sequence). V lost 1 base, J lost 3 bases, and 10 bases lay in between. The CDR3 extends over 14 amino acids. The DNA for the CDR3 is TGTGCCAGCAGCTTGTCCCGGACTGAAGAGACCCAGTACTTC. It specifies CASSLSRTEETQYF.

V and J are TRBV5-1 and TRBJ2-5; 7 bases are shared with TRBD1. Unmatched junction bases numbered 8, after V lost 3 bases and J lost 3 bases. Germline loops: CDR1 SGHRS, CDR2 YFSETQ. The CDR3 sequence is 15 residues long. Here the CDR3 reads CASSSGQPGKETQYF. DNA of the CDR3: TGCGCCAGCAGCTCGGGACAGCCTGGCAAAGAGACCCAGTACTTC.

J is TRBJ1-1 and V is TRBV19; D is undetermined. Germline loops: CDR1 LNHDA, CDR2 SQIVND (reference sequence). This CDR3 comprises 13 residues. V was trimmed by 6 bases and J by 5 bases, leaving 13 bases between them. The CDR3 reads CASRSQQTTEAFF. The CDR3 nucleotides read TGTGCCAGTAGGTCGCAGCAGACTACTGAAGCTTTCTTT. Based on the CDR3 plus reference TRBV19 and TRBJ1-1, the full variable domain is DGGITQSPKYLFRKEGQNVTLSCEQNLNHDAMYWYRQDPGQGLRLIYYSQIVNDFQKGDIAEGYSVSREKKESFPLTVTSAQKNPTAFYLCASRSQQTTEAFFGQGTRLTVV.

The genes are TRBV7-9 and TRBJ1-2, with unresolved D. The CDR3 totals 13 residues. Per the germline V gene, CDR1 is SEHNR and CDR2 is FQNEAQ (reference sequence). Trimming took 4 bases from V and 6 from J, leaving 12 bases between them. The CDR3 reads CASSSLSGNGYTF. For the CDR3, the DNA is TGTGCCAGCAGCTCCCTGTCGGGAAATGGCTACACCTTC.

The chain couples TRBV6-6 to TRBJ1-5; 10 bases map to TRBD1. The CDR3 covers 15 residues. Germline values: CDR1 MNHNY, CDR2 SVGAGI (reference sequence). Trimming cost V 0 bases and J 6 bases; bases outside gene matches: 2. The CDR3 region is CASSYSGTGAQPQHF. CDR3 coding DNA: TGTGCCAGCAGTTACTCGGGGACAGGGGCTCAGCCCCAGCATTTT.

The chain joins TRBV4-3 to TRBJ1-3; 7 nucleotides align to TRBD1. V lost 4 bases to trimming and J lost 0 bases; unmatched junction nucleotides: 3. CDR1 is LGHNA, CDR2 YSLEER, per germline. The CDR3 extends over 15 amino acids. CDR3 nucleotide sequence: TGCGCCAGCAGCCGAACAGGGGACTCTGGAAACACCATATATTTT. It codes for CASSRTGDSGNTIYF.

This chain joins TRBV9 and TRBJ2-3; maybe TRBD2 (5 bases). CDR1 is SGDLS and CDR2 is YYNGEE in the germline V gene. V lost 0 bases and J lost 8, with 19 bases in between. The CDR3 covers 16 residues. DNA for the CDR3: TGTGCCAGCAGCGTAGCTTCGGGGATCGGTCCTTCTACGCAGTATTTT. It encodes CASSVASGIGPSTQYF.

The chain links TRBV13 to TRBJ2-2; 11 bases are shared with TRBD2. V was pared by 8 bases and J by 6 bases, with 2 bases of the junction left unmatched. Germline lookup yields CDR1 PRHDT and CDR2 FYEKMQ (reference sequence). CDR3 size: 13 residues. CDR3: CASGTSGPGELFF. The CDR3 nucleotides read TGTGCCAGCGGGACTAGCGGCCCCGGGGAGCTGTTTTTT. The full variable domain, rest sourced from reference TRBV13 and TRBJ2-2, is AAGVIQSPRHLIKEKRETATLKCYPIPRHDTVYWYQQGPGQDPQFLISFYEKMQSDKGSIPDRFSAQQFSDYHSELNMSSLELGDSALYFCASGTSGPGELFFGEGSRLTVL.

The gene calls are TRBV7-2 and TRBJ1-2, with D possibly TRBD1 on 5 matching bases. Germline V gene lookup returns CDR1 SGHTA and CDR2 FQGNSA. Trimming pared 5 bases from V and 4 bases from J, leaving 14 bases between. There are 14 residues in the CDR3. For the CDR3, the DNA is TGTGCCAGCAGCACTCGGTTGGGGGGCTATGGCTACACCTTC. This sequence encodes CASSTRLGGYGYTF.

This clone was recorded once. The gene calls are TRBV20-1 and TRBJ2-3, with D unresolved. The CDR3 spans 14 residues. Between the trimmed V and J ends, which lost 3 bases and 1 base, there was a span of 11 bases. Germline CDR1 DFQATT, CDR2 SNEGSKA (reference sequence). The CDR3 sequence: CSASPTSGTDTQYF. CDR3 DNA: TGCAGTGCTAGTCCCACATCCGGCACAGATACGCAGTATTTT.

On this clone: Within the sample, other DNA sequences also encode this same CDR3. J is TRBJ1-4 and V is TRBV19; 7 nucleotides match TRBD1. The CDR3 covers 15 residues. Trimming cost V 7 bases and J 0 bases; bases outside gene matches: 5. Per the germline V gene, CDR1 is LNHDA and CDR2 is SQIVND (reference sequence). DNA for the CDR3: TGTGCCAGTAAGTCCCAGGGGGCAACTAATGAAAAACTGTTTTTT. This sequence encodes CASKSQGATNEKLFF.

The chain links TRBV18 to TRBJ1-2; no reliable D call. V was cut by 3 bases and J by 7 bases, with 21 bases left in between. This CDR3 is 16 amino acids long. Germline CDR1 reads KGHSH; CDR2 reads LQKENI. The CDR3 spells CASSPTVIGVEGGYTF. The CDR3 DNA reads TGTGCCAGCTCACCCACAGTTATCGGGGTTGAGGGTGGCTACACCTTC.

The chain carries TRBV2 and TRBJ1-1, with 11 bases lining up with TRBD1. The ends lost 5 bases at V and 5 bases at J; junction bases unmatched: 7. Germline V gene sequence: CDR1 SNHLY, CDR2 FYNNEI. The CDR3 runs to 15 residues. In nucleotides, the CDR3 is TGTGCCAGCAGTTCCGGGACAGGGGGAGGAACTGAAGCTTTCTTT. Its translation: CASSSGTGGGTEAFF.

This clone was found a few times. One junction end disagrees with the germline gene, perhaps due to a read error. The chain recombines TRBV11-3 with TRBJ1-2; a possible D gene is TRBD1 (5 bases). The CDR3 extends over 12 amino acids. The V gene's germline CDR1 is SGHNT and CDR2 YENEEA. CDR3 nucleotides: TGTGCCAGCAGCCTAGAGGGGCGAGGCTACACCTTC. Translated, it gives CASSLEGRGYTF. The full variable domain, in which reference TRBV11-3 and TRBJ1-2 provide the parts outside the CDR3, is EAGVVQSPRYKIIEKKQPVAFWCNPISGHNTLYWYLQNLGQGPELLIRYENEEAVDDSQLPKDRFSAERLKGVDSTLKIQPAELGDSAVYLCASSLEGRGYTFGSGTRLTVV.

The J gene is TRBJ1-5, the V gene TRBV2, with a possible D match to TRBD1 (6 bases). Looked up from germline, CDR1 is SNHLY and CDR2 is FYNNEI. Trimming took 6 bases from V and 3 from J, leaving 9 bases between them. The CDR3 contains 13 residues. The CDR3 reads CASRGTPNQPQHF. DNA of the CDR3: TGTGCCAGCAGAGGGACACCCAATCAGCCCCAGCATTTT.